Shown below are 30 T cell receptor beta chains from a single sample sequenced in a study of cytomegalovirus exposure and HLA in healthy donors. The PCR made use of 60 Vbeta and 13 Jbeta primers. Assay: immunoSEQ multiplex PCR; the TCRdb copy retains only in-frame clones and omits some. This sample has about 140,000 clones, with roughly 62% found just once. The sequencing sample was made of PBMCs. Receptor source: a male donor in good health and CMV-seronegative.

The chain links TRBV4-3 to TRBJ1-1; maybe TRBD1 (5 bases). The length of the CDR3 is 14 residues. The V end was cut by 0 bases, the J end by 12 bases, with 17 bases between. The germline V gene encodes CDR1 LGHNA and CDR2 YSLEER. The CDR3 sequence is CASSQDGKGRDTFF. The CDR3 DNA sequence: TGCGCCAGCAGCCAAGATGGAAAGGGGCGGGATACTTTCTTT.

This chain connects TRBV18 to TRBJ1-4; D possibly corresponds to TRBD1 (5 bases). Per germline, CDR1 KGHSH and CDR2 LQKENI. This CDR3 has 14 amino acids. V lost 2 bases to trimming and J lost 14 bases, with 18 bases between them. Here the CDR3 reads CASSPTDTRGRLFF. The CDR3 nucleotides are TGTGCCAGCTCACCAACGGACACGCGAGGTCGTCTGTTTTTT. The entire variable domain, with the rest obtained from reference TRBV18 and TRBJ1-4, is as follows: NAGVMQNPRHLVRRRGQEARLRCSPMKGHSHVYWYRQLPEEGLKFMVYLQKENIIDESGMPKERFSAEFPKEGPSILRIQQVVRGDSAAYFCASSPTDTRGRLFFGSGTQLSVL.

J is TRBJ2-5 and V is TRBV9; 7 bases align to TRBD1. The CDR3 loop spans 15 amino acids. The V and J ends lost 4 bases and 2 bases, in that order; junction bases with no gene match: 8. CDR1 SGDLS and CDR2 YYNGEE come from the germline V gene. In DNA, the CDR3 is TGTGCCAGCAGCTCCTCGACAGGGCCACAAGAGACCCAGTACTTC. As protein: CASSSSTGPQETQYF.

As DNA, the CDR3 is TGTGCCAGCAGACATTTGTTCATTAATTCACCCCTCCACTTT. It encodes CASRHLFINSPLHF. The chain employs TRBV6-1 and TRBJ1-6; D call uncertain. The CDR3 extends over 14 amino acids. The V end lost 6 bases, the J end lost 6 bases, and 12 bases lay between the germline ends. Germline lookup yields CDR1 MNHNS and CDR2 SASEGT.

This clone was counted once. This chain links TRBV28 with TRBJ2-1, with TRBD1 identical over 12 bases. The CDR3 consists of 15 residues. Unmatched junction bases numbered 6, after V lost 4 bases and J lost 8 bases. Per germline, CDR1 MDHEN and CDR2 SYDVKM. CDR3 in amino acids: CASSSAGTGGHEQFF. The CDR3 bases are TGTGCCAGCAGTTCGGCCGGGACAGGGGGCCATGAGCAGTTCTTC.

The rearrangement uses TRBV5-4 and TRBJ2-7; 9 bases are shared with TRBD1. After removal of 4 bases from V and 6 bases from J, the junction contained 11 bases not matched to a gene. Germline V gene data show CDR1 as SGHNT and CDR2 as YYREEE (reference sequence). This CDR3 has 15 residues. The CDR3 sequence: CASSPPGQGPGEQYF. For the CDR3, the DNA is TGTGCCAGCAGCCCCCCCGGACAGGGGCCTGGCGAGCAGTACTTC.

The CDR3, as DNA: TGTGCCAGCAGCTTTCTCACTGAAGCTTTCTTT. Its protein is CASSFLTEAFF. The chain links TRBV5-4 to TRBJ1-1; D is uncertain. Germline V gene lookup returns CDR1 SGHNT and CDR2 YYREEE (reference sequence). This CDR3 is 11 amino acids long. Trimming cost V 2 bases and J 4 bases, with 3 bases left between them.

The V gene is TRBV7-9, the J gene TRBJ2-7; TRBD1 aligns across 8 bases. Per the germline V gene, CDR1 is SEHNR and CDR2 is FQNEAQ (reference sequence). Trimming took 1 base from V and 0 from J; bases not matched to a gene: 8. The CDR3 length is 17 residues. This chain's CDR3 is CASSLVAWGQVSYEQYF. Written as DNA, the CDR3 is TGTGCCAGCAGCTTAGTGGCTTGGGGACAGGTCTCCTACGAGCAGTACTTC.

This clone counts as medium-sized (0.01 to 0.1%). This rearrangement joins TRBV28 to TRBJ2-3; a weak D match, TRBD2 (7 bases). The CDR3 contains 17 residues. Trimming pared 5 bases from V and 2 bases from J, leaving 20 bases between. CDR1 is MDHEN and CDR2 is SYDVKM in the germline V gene. CDR3 sequence reads: CASSVSLGGGPTDTQYF. The CDR3 DNA reads as TGTGCCAGCAGTGTTTCCCTGGGCGGGGGCCCCACAGATACGCAGTATTTT.

This clone was seen a few times. This sequence joins TRBV30 and TRBJ1-4; D may be TRBD1 (6 bases). Trimming pared 5 bases from V and 3 bases from J, leaving 13 bases between. Germline values: CDR1 GTSNPN, CDR2 SVGIG (reference sequence). This CDR3 spans 14 amino acids. CDR3 nucleotide sequence: TGTGCCTGGGATACAGGGTCCGCTAATGAAAAACTGTTTTTT. It encodes CAWDTGSANEKLFF.

The chain carries TRBV28 and TRBJ2-3; possibly TRBD2 for D (5 bases). The CDR3 spans 15 residues. V lost 5 bases to trimming and J lost 0 bases, with 12 bases between them. The germline V gene encodes CDR1 MDHEN and CDR2 SYDVKM. CDR3 in amino acids: CASSPPGSSTDTQYF. The CDR3, as DNA: TGTGCCAGCAGTCCCCCTGGGAGTAGCACAGATACGCAGTATTTT.

The V gene is TRBV6-6, the J gene TRBJ1-4; D may be TRBD1 (6 bases). From germline, CDR1 is MNHNY and CDR2 SVGAGI (reference sequence). Trimming pared 6 bases from V and 8 bases from J, leaving 13 bases between. This CDR3 spans 13 amino acids. In DNA, the CDR3 is TGTGCCAGCAGCCCACGACAGGCGGAAAAACTGTTTTTT. Amino acid sequence: CASSPRQAEKLFF.

Points on this clone: Different DNA sequences within this sample yield the same CDR3. The CDR3 region is CASSYGTNYGYTF. The CDR3 DNA reads as TGTGCCAGCAGTTACGGCACTAACTATGGCTACACCTTC. This chain links TRBV6-5 with TRBJ1-2; unclear D gene. The CDR3 has 13 residues. Per the germline V gene, CDR1 is MNHEY and CDR2 is SVGAGI. The germline V and J ends were trimmed by 2 bases and 0 bases, with 4 bases remaining between them.

This chain uses TRBV2 with TRBJ1-3; D is undetermined. V was cut by 9 bases and J by 2 bases, with 14 bases left in between. Germline CDR1 SNHLY, CDR2 FYNNEI. The CDR3 contains 14 residues. CDR3 sequence (DNA): TGTGCCAGTTATCCCGGGATCGCTGGAAACACCATATATTTT. This translates into CASYPGIAGNTIYF.

The chain carries TRBV27 and TRBJ1-2; D might be TRBD1 (5 bases). From germline, CDR1 is MNHEY and CDR2 SMNVEV (reference sequence). The ends were cut back, 3 bases at V and 8 bases at J, with 16 bases in the middle. The CDR3 covers 14 residues. The DNA for the CDR3 is TGTGCCAGCAGTTTTGTGGGGCAAAGTAGGGGCTACACCTTC. Residues: CASSFVGQSRGYTF.

Only a few counts were recorded for this clone. The chain carries TRBV6-5 and TRBJ2-1; the D gene is possibly TRBD1 (6 bases). CDR3 size: 14 residues. Deletions cut 2 bases from V and 10 bases from J, with 15 bases between. Germline lookup yields CDR1 MNHEY and CDR2 SVGAGI. The DNA of the CDR3 is TGTGCCAGCAGTTACCAGGACAGCTCCGGGGAGCAGTTCTTC. Its protein product is CASSYQDSSGEQFF.

The rearrangement uses TRBV7-3 and TRBJ1-6; 9 bases match TRBD1. There are 14 residues in the CDR3. The germline CDR1 and CDR2 sequences are SGHTA and FQGTGA. Trimming removed 5 bases from V and 14 bases from J; junction bases left unmatched: 10. CDR3 sequence: CASSDPGQGRSLHF. CDR3 coding DNA: TGTGCCAGCAGCGACCCGGGACAGGGTAGGTCCCTCCACTTT. Based on the CDR3 plus reference TRBV7-3 and TRBJ1-6, the full variable domain is GAGVSQTPSNKVTEKGKYVELRCDPISGHTALYWYRQSLGQGPEFLIYFQGTGAADDSGLPNDRFFAVRPEGSVSTLKIQRTERGDSAVYLCASSDPGQGRSLHFGNGTRLTVT.

This clone was seen more than once but under ten times. The chain uses TRBV7-2 and TRBJ1-1; unclear D gene. This CDR3 has 11 residues. Trimming left V 5 bases short and J 8 bases short, with 9 bases between. The germline CDR1 and CDR2 sequences are SGHTA and FQGNSA. Here the CDR3 reads CASSVTTEAFF. CDR3 nucleotides: TGTGCCAGCAGCGTAACCACAGAAGCTTTCTTT.

This clone has just a few counts. V and J are TRBV27 and TRBJ2-7; D is undetermined. CDR1 MNHEY and CDR2 SMNVEV come from the germline V gene (reference sequence). The CDR3 extends over 16 amino acids. V lost 0 bases to trimming and J lost 0 bases, with 12 bases between them. The CDR3 DNA follows: TGTGCCAGCAGTTTATCTCTGGCTTTCAGCTCCTACGAGCAGTACTTC. It encodes CASSLSLAFSSYEQYF.

The rearrangement joins TRBV12-5 to TRBJ2-3, with D unclear. Germline CDR1 and CDR2: LGHNT and FRNRAP. The CDR3 consists of 13 residues. The V end lost 2 bases, the J end lost 6 bases, and 9 bases lay between the germline ends. CDR3 sequence: CASGLNEVDTQYF. As DNA, the CDR3 is TGTGCTAGTGGTTTGAACGAGGTGGATACGCAGTATTTT.

The chain carries TRBV30 and TRBJ2-1; 8 nucleotides match TRBD2. From germline, CDR1 is GTSNPN and CDR2 SVGIG (reference sequence). This CDR3 has 15 amino acids. V was clipped by 4 bases and J by 2 bases; unmatched bases: 7. CDR3 DNA: TGTGCCTGGACCCCCGGGGGGGGGCCCTACAATGAGCAGTTCTTC. Its translation: CAWTPGGGPYNEQFF. The variable domain in full, completed from reference TRBV30 and TRBJ2-1, reads SQTIHQWPATLVQPVGSPLSLECTVEGTSNPNLYWYRQAAGRGLQLLFYSVGIGQISSEVPQNLSASRPQDRQFILSSKKLLLSDSGFYLCAWTPGGGPYNEQFFGPGTRLTVL.

The rearrangement uses TRBV29-1 and TRBJ1-1, with D tentatively TRBD1 (6 bases). Between the trimmed V and J ends, which lost 6 bases and 5 bases, there was a span of 19 bases. Germline CDR1 is SQVTM and CDR2 is ANQGSEA. The CDR3 is 14 residues long. DNA for the CDR3: TGCAGCGTGGGACGACAGGCCTTCGGGACTGAAGCTTTCTTT. Translating gives CSVGRQAFGTEAFF. Full variable domain (remainder filled in from reference TRBV29-1 and TRBJ1-1): SAVISQKPSRDICQRGTSLTIQCQVDSQVTMMFWYRQQPGQSLTLIATANQGSEATYESGFVIDKFPISRPNLTFSTLTVSNMSPEDSSIYLCSVGRQAFGTEAFFGQGTRLTVV.

J is TRBJ2-5 and V is TRBV5-1, with a tentative D call TRBD2 (7 bases). The germline V gene encodes CDR1 SGHRS and CDR2 YFSETQ. The length of the CDR3 is 16 residues. The V end lost 2 bases, the J end lost 2 bases, and 16 bases lay between the germline ends. The CDR3 loop is CASSLVGGARQETQYF. The DNA for the CDR3 is TGCGCCAGCAGCTTAGTGGGGGGGGCCCGGCAAGAGACCCAGTACTTC.

This clone was counted a single time. The V and J genes are TRBV2 and TRBJ2-1; 8 bases match TRBD2. In germline, CDR1 is SNHLY, CDR2 FYNNEI. V gave up 5 bases and J gave up 4 bases; unmatched junction bases: 7. The CDR3 runs to 15 residues. CDR3 residues: CASSSSGTRYNEQFF. In DNA form, the CDR3 reads TGTGCCAGCAGTTCTTCCGGGACTAGATACAATGAGCAGTTCTTC.

Points on this clone: Other DNA sequences in the same sample also yield this CDR3. The chain recombines TRBV5-1 with TRBJ2-3; D might be TRBD2 (6 bases). The germline V and J ends were trimmed by 3 bases and 2 bases, with 10 bases remaining between them. The CDR3 has 14 residues. Germline CDR1 SGHRS, CDR2 YFSETQ. CDR3 in DNA: TGCGCCAGCAGCTCTAGCGACGACACAGATACGCAGTATTTT. It translates to CASSSSDDTDTQYF. Combining the CDR3 with reference TRBV5-1 and TRBJ2-3 gives the whole variable domain KAGVTQTPRYLIKTRGQQVTLSCSPISGHRSVSWYQQTPGQGLQFLFEYFSETQRNKGNFPGRFSGRQFSNSRSEMNVSTLELGDSALYLCASSSSDDTDTQYFGPGTRLTVL.

The J gene is TRBJ2-3, the V gene TRBV4-1, with 9 positions matching TRBD2. There are 17 residues in the CDR3. CDR1 and CDR2 (germline): MGHRA, YSYEKL. V lost 0 bases to trimming and J lost 4 bases; unmatched junction nucleotides: 8. Here the CDR3 reads CASSQESAGGRADTQYF. In DNA form, the CDR3 reads TGCGCCAGCAGCCAAGAATCGGCGGGGGGGCGCGCAGATACGCAGTATTTT.

This sequence joins TRBV5-5 and TRBJ2-1; 7 nucleotides line up with TRBD1. Looked up from germline, CDR1 is SGHKS and CDR2 is YYEKEE (reference sequence). The CDR3 is 13 amino acids. Germline trimming cut 5 bases from V and 7 bases from J; bases unmatched to any gene: 6. Here the CDR3 DNA reads TGTGCCAGCAGACTGACACAGGGGAATGAGCAGTTCTTC. This gives the protein CASRLTQGNEQFF.

V and J are TRBV5-5 and TRBJ1-2; D is perhaps TRBD1 (6 bases). Per the germline V gene, CDR1 is SGHKS and CDR2 is YYEKEE (reference sequence). The CDR3 is 15 residues long. The V and J ends lost 0 bases and 1 base respectively, with 10 bases between them. The CDR3 region is CASSLAPGVNYGYTF. CDR3 DNA: TGTGCCAGCAGCTTGGCGCCAGGGGTTAACTATGGCTACACCTTC.

This clone was counted between two and nine times. The chain couples TRBV5-1 to TRBJ2-3; the match to TRBD1 covers 9 bases. Losses at the gene ends were 2 bases for V and 2 bases for J; bases not matched to a gene: 6. From germline, CDR1 is SGHRS and CDR2 YFSETQ. The CDR3 totals 16 residues. The CDR3: CASSLRRDRATDTQYF. Written as DNA, the CDR3 is TGCGCCAGCAGCTTAAGGCGGGACAGGGCCACAGATACGCAGTATTTT. The whole variable domain, remainder taken from reference TRBV5-1 and TRBJ2-3, is KAGVTQTPRYLIKTRGQQVTLSCSPISGHRSVSWYQQTPGQGLQFLFEYFSETQRNKGNFPGRFSGRQFSNSRSEMNVSTLELGDSALYLCASSLRRDRATDTQYFGPGTRLTVL.

Points on this clone: This specimen includes other DNA sequences encoding the same CDR3. CDR3: CASSLGQSNQPQHF. DNA for the CDR3: TGTGCCAGCTCACTCGGACAGAGCAATCAGCCCCAGCATTTT. This chain links TRBV18 with TRBJ1-5; maybe TRBD1 (6 bases). The CDR3 consists of 14 residues. The ends were cut back, 4 bases at V and 1 base at J, with 8 bases in the middle. Germline lookup yields CDR1 KGHSH and CDR2 LQKENI.